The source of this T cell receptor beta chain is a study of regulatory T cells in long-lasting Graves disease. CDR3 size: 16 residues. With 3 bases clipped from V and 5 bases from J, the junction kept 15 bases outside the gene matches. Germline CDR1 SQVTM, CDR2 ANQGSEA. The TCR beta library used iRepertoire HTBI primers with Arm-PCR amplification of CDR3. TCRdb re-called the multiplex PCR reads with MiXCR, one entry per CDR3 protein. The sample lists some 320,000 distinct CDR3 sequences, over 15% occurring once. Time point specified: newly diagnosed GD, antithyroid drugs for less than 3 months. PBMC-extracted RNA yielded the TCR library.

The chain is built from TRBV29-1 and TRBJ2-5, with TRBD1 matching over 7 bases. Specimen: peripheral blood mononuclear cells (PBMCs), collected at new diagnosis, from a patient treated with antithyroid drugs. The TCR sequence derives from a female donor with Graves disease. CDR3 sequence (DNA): TGCAGCGTTGATGTAACAGGGGCCCTATCGGATGAGACCCAGTACTTC. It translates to CSVDVTGALSDETQYF.